The sequence of this TCR beta chain was determined in a study of T cells after yellow fever vaccination. This clonotype has only a few counts. As yet, its antigen is unknown. With 4 bases removed from V and 1 base from J, the gap between germline ends came to 10 bases. Germline loops: CDR1 ENHRY, CDR2 SYGVKD. The CDR3 has 14 residues. Overall study results and limits: Once the booster was given, most primary-vaccination clones reappeared, at about 96% for CD4 and roughly 85% for CD8.

A universal primer site and UMIs were added as TCR cDNA was made by 5'RACE template switching. TCRdb redid the calling of the 5' RACE reads with MiXCR, one entry per CDR3 protein. The data contain some 260,000 distinct CDR3 sequences, about 5.2% of them singletons. The chain uses TRBV10-3 and TRBJ2-5; weak D call: TRBD2 (7 bases). This TCR was sampled from a man younger than 35 who received the YFV17D yellow fever vaccine. Source: CD4+ T cells sorted from PBMCs, taken on the day of the yellow fever booster vaccination. CDR3 region: CAISVGGLQETQYF. In DNA, the CDR3 is TGTGCCATCAGTGTCGGGGGGCTCCAAGAGACCCAGTACTTC.